Presented here are 31 T cell receptor beta chains from one specimen sequenced in a study of T-cell memory formation after mild COVID-19. MiXCR, applied by TCRdb to the 5' RACE reads, yields one record per CDR3 protein. Of around 300,000 distinct CDR3 sequences in the sample, 10% to 15% were seen once. Sample: PBMCs or a T cell subset sorted from them (not recorded which). The receptors originated from a man between 18 and 29 years old who had mild COVID-19 (a few samples of this study predate the infection). Cell type and time point are not known.

This clonotype was recorded many times. The V gene is TRBV7-2, the J gene TRBJ2-5; perhaps TRBD2 as D (6 bases). Trimming left V 5 bases short and J 5 bases short, with 12 bases between. CDR3 length: 13 amino acids. Germline CDR1 and CDR2: SGHTA and FQGNSA. CDR3 DNA sequence: TGTGCCAGCAGCGCCACTAGCCTGGAGACCCAGTACTTC. This gives the protein CASSATSLETQYF.

The sample holds one count of this clonotype. The chain employs TRBV27 and TRBJ2-7; TRBD1 agrees at 7 bases. Losses at the gene ends were 5 bases for V and 0 bases for J; bases not matched to a gene: 7. Germline V gives CDR1 MNHEY, CDR2 SMNVEV (reference sequence). CDR3 size: 15 residues. The CDR3 coding sequence is TGTGCCAGCAGTCCAACAGGGGCCATCTCCTACGAGCAGTACTTC. Protein product: CASSPTGAISYEQYF.

The sample holds a few counts of this clonotype. V usage is TRBV4-1 and J usage is TRBJ2-1, with 10 bases aligning to TRBD1. Germline V CDR1 and CDR2: MGHRA, YSYEKL. The CDR3 is 15 amino acids. Trimming took 3 bases from V and 5 from J; bases not matched to a gene: 4. The CDR3 here is CASSHGQGGDNEQFF. CDR3 sequence (DNA): TGCGCCAGCAGCCATGGACAGGGGGGTGACAATGAGCAGTTCTTC.

The rearrangement joins TRBV3-1 to TRBJ2-4; no clear D gene. This CDR3 contains 18 residues. V lost 0 bases, J lost 0 bases, and 15 bases lay in between. Germline V gives CDR1 LGHDT, CDR2 YNNKEL (reference sequence). The CDR3 DNA is TGTGCCAGCAGCCAAGACCCCGTGCAGGCCCTAGCCAAAAACATTCAGTACTTC. The encoded protein is CASSQDPVQALAKNIQYF.

This clonotype came up many times. V usage is TRBV20-1 and J usage is TRBJ1-2; D is ambiguous. Germline V gene sequence: CDR1 DFQATT, CDR2 SNEGSKA (reference sequence). Between the trimmed V and J ends, which lost 7 bases and 4 bases, there was a span of 16 bases. The CDR3 has 13 residues. The chain's CDR3 is CSVGSGQPYGYTF. For the CDR3, the DNA is TGCAGTGTTGGAAGCGGGCAGCCCTATGGCTACACCTTC.

This clonotype was found many times. The genes are TRBV19 and TRBJ2-7; possibly TRBD1 for D (6 bases). The CDR3 is 12 amino acids. Germline assignment: CDR1 LNHDA and CDR2 SQIVND (reference sequence). Trimming cost V 3 bases and J 5 bases, with 8 bases left between them. DNA for the CDR3: TGTGCCAGTAGTATCCAGGGGAACGAGCAGTACTTC. Its protein product is CASSIQGNEQYF.

J is TRBJ2-1 and V is TRBV7-2; D is unresolved. The germline V gene has CDR1 SGHTA and CDR2 FQGNSA. V was trimmed by 2 bases and J by 0 bases, leaving 14 bases between them. This CDR3 is 17 amino acids long. The DNA for the CDR3 is TGTGCCAGCAGCTTATGGCCTCGGCGGAGCTCCTACAATGAGCAGTTCTTC. It encodes CASSLWPRRSSYNEQFF.

This clonotype was observed a handful of times. The chain is built from TRBV6-5 and TRBJ1-1; D gene ambiguous. Trimming shortened V by 4 bases and J by 3 bases, and 15 bases separated the two germline ends. Germline assignment: CDR1 MNHEY and CDR2 SVGAGI. This CDR3 comprises 15 residues. CDR3 sequence reads: CASSWLGGRDTEAFF. The CDR3 nucleotides are TGTGCCAGCAGTTGGCTTGGTGGGAGGGACACTGAAGCTTTCTTT.

This clonotype appeared a few times. This chain links TRBV21-1 with TRBJ1-5; the DNA was not used to check the table's D call, TRBD1. TRBV21-1 is a pseudogene. The CDR3 spans 17 residues. The CDR3 sequence: CASSNHRVPQNNQPQHF. The CDR3 bases are TGTGCCAGCAGCAACCACAGGGTCCCGCAAAACAATCAGCCCCAGCATTTT.

This clonotype turned up a few times. The chain has TRBV6-5 and TRBJ1-1; 7 positions match TRBD1. CDR1 is MNHEY, CDR2 SVGAGI, per germline. The V gene end was trimmed by 5 bases and the J gene end by 4 bases; junction bases not matched to a gene: 4. This CDR3 has 13 amino acids. The CDR3 loop reads CASSTTGATEAFF. The CDR3 region has the DNA TGTGCCAGCAGTACTACAGGGGCCACTGAAGCTTTCTTT.

The chain recombines TRBV5-5 with TRBJ1-2; no definite D call. Trimming stripped 3 bases from V and 6 bases from J, with 12 bases between. Germline assignment: CDR1 SGHKS and CDR2 YYEKEE (reference sequence). The CDR3 consists of 13 residues. CDR3 sequence (DNA): TGTGCCAGCAGCTCTAGCCCGCCGAATGGCTACACCTTC. This gives the protein CASSSSPPNGYTF.

A remark on this clonotype: Mismatch with germline at one junction end may stem from a read error. V is TRBV7-2 and J is TRBJ1-6, with 7 bases aligning to TRBD1. CDR1 and CDR2 (germline): SGHTA, FQGNSA. This CDR3 is built from 16 residues. As DNA, the CDR3 is TGTGCCAGCAGCTTAGTGGGGGGACAGTATAATTCACCCCTCTACTTT. Its protein is CASSLVGGQYNSPLYF.

The genes are TRBV3-1 and TRBJ2-6; D possibly corresponds to TRBD1 (6 bases). V was cut by 4 bases and J by 1 base, with 14 bases left in between. The CDR3 consists of 17 residues. Germline CDR1 and CDR2: LGHDT and YNNKEL (reference sequence). In DNA, the CDR3 is TGTGCCAGCAGCCGAGAGTACAGGGAGTCTGGGGCCAACGTCCTGACTTTC. This gives the protein CASSREYRESGANVLTF.

The rearrangement joins TRBV3-1 to TRBJ1-6; TRBD1 matches 7 bases. The germline CDR1 and CDR2 sequences are LGHDT and YNNKEL (reference sequence). The length of the CDR3 is 15 residues. V lost 1 base to trimming and J lost 10 bases; unmatched junction nucleotides: 7. Here the CDR3 reads CASSQATGWNSPLHF. The DNA for the CDR3 is TGTGCCAGCAGCCAAGCGACAGGGTGGAACTCACCCCTCCACTTT.

This clonotype was seen a handful of times. The chain carries TRBV4-3 and TRBJ1-2; 7 nucleotides match TRBD1. J was trimmed by 8 bases and V by 0 bases; bases with no gene match: 6. The CDR3 runs 14 residues. Germline V gene lookup returns CDR1 LGHNA and CDR2 YSLEER. The CDR3 nucleotides read TGCGCCAGCAGCCAAGATCCACAGGGGCACGGCTACACCTTC. Amino acid sequence: CASSQDPQGHGYTF.

This clonotype was detected a few times. The chain couples TRBV7-2 to TRBJ2-7; 8 bases map to TRBD2. Germline CDR1 reads SGHTA; CDR2 reads FQGNSA. CDR3 length equals 15 residues. V shed 7 bases, J shed 4 bases, and the junction held 12 bases outside the gene matches. CDR3 amino acids: CASTSSWASGYEQYF. CDR3 bases: TGTGCCAGCACCTCGAGTTGGGCTAGCGGGTACGAGCAGTACTTC.

This clonotype appeared a few times. V gene TRBV2 combines with J gene TRBJ2-7; 11 positions match TRBD2. The CDR3 is 13 amino acids. The germline V gene encodes CDR1 SNHLY and CDR2 FYNNEI. J lost 3 bases, V lost 10 bases, and 5 bases had no gene match. The CDR3 region is CATRLAGRYEQYF. The CDR3 coding sequence is TGTGCCACCCGACTAGCGGGGCGCTACGAGCAGTACTTC.

This clonotype was picked up many times. J is TRBJ2-3 and V is TRBV20-1, with 9 positions matching TRBD2. Germline loops: CDR1 DFQATT, CDR2 SNEGSKA (reference sequence). V shed 6 bases and J 3 bases; nucleotides not matched to a gene: 13. The CDR3 runs 16 residues. The CDR3 spells CSATKLSGGATDTQYF. In DNA form, the CDR3 reads TGCAGTGCAACGAAACTTAGCGGGGGTGCGACAGATACGCAGTATTTT.

The chain is built from TRBV15 and TRBJ2-5; D may correspond to TRBD1 or TRBD2 (6 bases each). Trimming stripped 8 bases from V and 1 base from J, with 17 bases between. The CDR3 extends over 15 amino acids. Germline CDR1 reads LNHNV; CDR2 reads YYDKDF (reference sequence). CDR3 protein: CATSEGTGAQETQYF. The CDR3 DNA is TGTGCCACCTCAGAGGGCACGGGGGCCCAAGAGACCCAGTACTTC.

Ten or more counts support this clonotype. The chain joins TRBV5-1 to TRBJ2-5; D is ambiguous. Germline CDR1 SGHRS, CDR2 YFSETQ. The CDR3 is 13 amino acids. Deletions cut 1 base from V and 9 bases from J, with 13 bases between. Here the CDR3 DNA reads TGCGCCAGCAGCTTGTCCGACTCCAGACCCCAGTACTTC. It specifies CASSLSDSRPQYF.

The chain is built from TRBV7-9 and TRBJ2-2; D gene uncertain. This CDR3 spans 14 amino acids. Between the trimmed V and J ends, which lost 3 bases and 3 bases, there was a span of 8 bases. Germline loops: CDR1 SEHNR, CDR2 FQNEAQ (reference sequence). CDR3 sequence reads: CASSFMVYTGELFF. The CDR3 DNA is TGTGCCAGCAGCTTCATGGTGTACACCGGGGAGCTGTTTTTT.

This clonotype was picked up many times. V and J are TRBV9 and TRBJ1-6; D might be TRBD1 (5 bases). The CDR3 has 15 amino acids. The germline gives CDR1 SGDLS, CDR2 YYNGEE. Deletions cut 0 bases from V and 8 bases from J, with 12 bases between. The DNA for the CDR3 is TGTGCCAGCAGCGTAGCTGGGCAGGGAGATTCACCCCTCCACTTT. Translated: CASSVAGQGDSPLHF.

This clonotype has just one count. The chain carries TRBV12-3 or TRBV12-4 and TRBJ1-5, with a tentative D call TRBD1 (6 bases). The germline V and J ends were trimmed by 4 bases and 5 bases, with 15 bases remaining between them. The CDR3 has 15 amino acids. The CDR3 DNA reads as TGTGCCAGCAGTTACAGGGCCCACCCGGATCAGCCCCAGCATTTT. Its translation: CASSYRAHPDQPQHF.

The table lists this clonotype with many counts. The V and J genes are TRBV3-1 and TRBJ1-5; D not certain. The CDR3 loop spans 15 amino acids. Trimming removed 1 base at V and 5 bases at J, with 12 bases between. CDR1 is LGHDT, CDR2 YNNKEL, per germline (reference sequence). CDR3 region: CASSQGPPGHQPQHF. The CDR3 DNA sequence: TGTGCCAGCAGCCAAGGGCCCCCTGGGCATCAGCCCCAGCATTTT.

V usage is TRBV7-2 and J usage is TRBJ2-5; D gene ambiguous. CDR1 is SGHTA, CDR2 FQGNSA, per germline. The CDR3 covers 13 residues. Deletions cut 4 bases from V and 3 bases from J, with 9 bases between. CDR3 DNA: TGTGCCAGCAGCTATCGGAGAGAAGAGACCCAGTACTTC. The encoded protein is CASSYRREETQYF.

V is TRBV6-2 or TRBV6-3 and J is TRBJ2-7; 8 bases are a match to TRBD1. Unmatched junction bases numbered 7, after V lost 6 bases and J lost 6 bases. CDR1 is MNHEY, CDR2 SVGEGT, per germline. This CDR3 has 13 amino acids. This CDR3 is CASRKDRGTEQYV. Here the CDR3 DNA reads TGTGCCAGCAGAAAAGACAGGGGTACCGAGCAGTACGTC.

Written as DNA, the CDR3 is TGTGCCAGCAGTTTCTCGACAGGGGGGGCTTTCTTT. Protein product: CASSFSTGGAFF. The V and J genes are TRBV6-5 and TRBJ1-1, with 9 bases fitting TRBD1. Germline V gene sequence: CDR1 MNHEY, CDR2 SVGAGI. V was pared by 4 bases and J by 11 bases, with 5 bases of the junction left unmatched. This CDR3 region has 12 residues.

V usage is TRBV12-3 or TRBV12-4 and J usage is TRBJ2-2; 9 bases agree with TRBD1. The CDR3 sequence is 15 residues long. Germline trimming cut 5 bases from V and 9 bases from J; bases unmatched to any gene: 10. The CDR3 is CASSTGGGSTWELFF. The CDR3 DNA is TGTGCCAGCAGTACAGGGGGCGGATCGACCTGGGAGCTGTTTTTT.

This clonotype was seen many times. The chain uses TRBV28 and TRBJ2-7, with 8 bases that match TRBD1. Trimming took 7 bases from V and 6 from J; bases not matched to a gene: 8. CDR3 length: 13 amino acids. Germline V gene lookup returns CDR1 MDHEN and CDR2 SYDVKM. CDR3 amino acids: CASNAQGVFEQYV. CDR3 nucleotides: TGTGCCAGCAATGCACAGGGGGTCTTCGAGCAGTACGTC.

In its sample, this clonotype was seen a few times. The chain carries TRBV4-1 and TRBJ2-7; weak D call: TRBD1 (6 bases). With 0 bases removed from V and 9 bases from J, the gap between germline ends came to 9 bases. This CDR3 contains 12 residues. Germline CDR1 MGHRA, CDR2 YSYEKL. As DNA, the CDR3 is TGCGCCAGCAGCCAAGAGGGGGCGGGGCAGTACTTC. Its translation: CASSQEGAGQYF.

V gene TRBV24-1 combines with J gene TRBJ2-2; 12 nucleotides agree with TRBD2. Germline V gene lookup returns CDR1 KGHDR and CDR2 SFDVKD. The length of the CDR3 is 19 residues. V was clipped by 5 bases and J by 6 bases; unmatched bases: 15. CDR3 protein: CATSAGYPSGGAGAGELFF. Here the CDR3 DNA reads TGTGCCACCAGTGCCGGTTACCCTAGCGGGGGGGCCGGGGCCGGGGAGCTGTTTTTT.